The sequence of this TCR beta chain was determined in a study of blood T cell repertoires in COVID-19. Study overall: The study drew acute and convalescent COVID-19 samples from the United States, Italy and Spain. Nucleic acid was either cDNA or gDNA, and it came from T cells, B-cell-depleted T cells, or PBMCs.

Trimming removed 2 bases at V and 2 bases at J, with 14 bases between. The CDR3 sequence is 16 residues long. Germline CDR1 SGHNT, CDR2 YYREEE (reference sequence). Per the original methods: Amplification from reference gene primers served as the basis for estimated nucleated cell counts. Clones were read by immunoSEQ multiplex PCR, and TCRdb kept only the in-frame ones, dropping some. V and J calls and clone size come straight from that table; D and trimming were deduced from the DNA. Of tens of thousands of clones in the sample, roughly 84% were seen once. The clonotype comes from a man aged 50 to 59 with acute or convalescent COVID-19. The chain links TRBV5-4 to TRBJ1-3, with D perhaps matching TRBD1 (6 bases). Input material: peripheral blood. The CDR3, as DNA: TGTGCCAGCAGCTTCGGGGGGGGGCGAGCTGGAAACACCATATATTTT. The encoded protein is CASSFGGGRAGNTIYF.